These 10 T cell receptor beta chains share one sample of origin, sequenced in a study of cytomegalovirus exposure and HLA in healthy donors. The PCR made use of 60 Vbeta and 13 Jbeta primers. Sequenced by immunoSEQ multiplex PCR; TCRdb stores in-frame clones only, minus some. The sample records approximately 110,000 clones, around 77% being singletons. The specimen was PBMCs. Receptors were obtained from a middle-aged woman in good health and CMV-seropositive.

This sequence joins TRBV7-3 and TRBJ2-7; D possibly corresponds to TRBD1 (6 bases). Germline-derived CDR1 and CDR2 are SGHTA and FQGTGA. The CDR3 length is 15 residues. The V end lost 5 bases, the J end lost 2 bases, and 16 bases lay between the germline ends. The CDR3 sequence is CASSPGASPAYEQYF. CDR3 DNA sequence: TGTGCCAGCAGCCCAGGGGCGAGTCCGGCCTACGAGCAGTACTTC.

The rearrangement links TRBV10-1 to TRBJ2-2; D is ambiguous. The ends were cut back, 3 bases at V and 3 bases at J, with 5 bases in the middle. The CDR3 is 13 amino acids. CDR1 and CDR2 (germline): WNHNN, SYGVQD (reference sequence). The CDR3 loop is CASSDRDTGELFF. The CDR3 bases are TGCGCCAGCAGTGATAGAGACACCGGGGAGCTGTTTTTT.

This chain links TRBV6-5 with TRBJ1-5; 7 bases agree with TRBD1. Germline V CDR1 and CDR2: MNHEY, SVGAGI. CDR3 size: 13 residues. V was pared by 6 bases and J by 3 bases, with 2 bases of the junction left unmatched. The CDR3 sequence is CASRTGTNQPQHF. In DNA form, the CDR3 reads TGTGCCAGCAGGACAGGGACCAATCAGCCCCAGCATTTT.

The rearrangement uses TRBV7-2 and TRBJ2-7; 7 bases fit TRBD2. V gave up 1 base and J gave up 0 bases; unmatched junction bases: 6. Germline assignment: CDR1 SGHTA and CDR2 FQGNSA. The CDR3 is 16 amino acids. This chain's CDR3 is CASSLGAGTSSYEQYF. For the CDR3, the DNA is TGTGCCAGCAGCTTAGGAGCGGGAACCAGCTCCTACGAGCAGTACTTC.

The genes are TRBV9 and TRBJ2-3, with 7 bases aligning to TRBD1. J was trimmed by 2 bases and V by 3 bases; bases with no gene match: 3. CDR1 is SGDLS and CDR2 is YYNGEE in the germline V gene. This CDR3 spans 14 amino acids. Here the CDR3 reads CASSEGTVTDTQYF. CDR3 bases: TGTGCCAGCAGCGAGGGGACAGTCACAGATACGCAGTATTTT.

V is TRBV4-1 and J is TRBJ2-7, with 11 bases identical to TRBD2. The V gene's germline CDR1 is MGHRA and CDR2 YSYEKL. J was trimmed by 6 bases and V by 7 bases; bases with no gene match: 2. The CDR3 is made up of 12 amino acids. CDR3 sequence: CASTGTSGEQYF. The CDR3 DNA reads TGCGCCAGCACCGGGACTAGCGGCGAGCAGTACTTC.

This chain uses TRBV27 with TRBJ2-1; the match to TRBD2 covers 10 bases. Germline CDR1 is MNHEY and CDR2 is SMNVEV (reference sequence). The CDR3 has 16 residues. J gave up 7 bases and V 6 bases, and 12 bases lay outside the gene matches. CDR3 sequence: CASSSRASGRRNEQFF. DNA for the CDR3: TGTGCCAGCAGCTCTCGGGCTAGCGGGAGAAGGAATGAGCAGTTCTTC.

The chain employs TRBV5-1 and TRBJ2-3; 7 positions agree with TRBD1. CDR3 length equals 15 residues. Germline trimming cut 5 bases from V and 6 bases from J; bases unmatched to any gene: 12. Germline CDR1 is SGHRS and CDR2 is YFSETQ. The CDR3 loop reads CASSSSQGPGDTQYF. CDR3 coding DNA: TGCGCCAGCAGTTCTTCACAGGGGCCGGGGGATACGCAGTATTTT.

This clone has a handful of counts. Here the CDR3 DNA reads TGCGCCAGCAGCTTGACATGGAAGGGGCTCACTAGCACAGATACGCAGTATTTT. Translating it yields CASSLTWKGLTSTDTQYF. The chain combines TRBV5-1 with TRBJ2-3; weak D call: TRBD1 (5 bases). V lost 1 base and J 0 bases, leaving 18 bases between the germline ends. Germline loops: CDR1 SGHRS, CDR2 YFSETQ. The length of the CDR3 is 18 residues.

The chain joins TRBV12-5 to TRBJ1-1, with TRBD1 matching over 9 bases. After removal of 2 bases from V and 1 base from J, the junction contained 14 bases not matched to a gene. This CDR3 has 19 amino acids. The germline V gene encodes CDR1 LGHNT and CDR2 FRNRAP. Here the CDR3 reads CASGLTITGTGRRNTEAFF. The CDR3 coding sequence is TGTGCTAGTGGTTTGACTATCACCGGGACAGGGAGGAGGAACACTGAAGCTTTCTTT.